These 10 T cell receptor beta chains were all obtained from the same sample, sequenced in a study of blood T cell repertoires in COVID-19. The repertoire was sequenced with immunoSEQ multiplex PCR; TCRdb's copy has only in-frame clones and lacks some. Of 120,000 or so clones listed, approximately 91% were seen once; the top ten hold about 1.2%. The sequenced material came from peripheral blood. The receptors here all came from a woman aged 80 or over with acute or convalescent COVID-19.

The chain recombines TRBV5-1 with TRBJ1-1; a possible D gene is TRBD1 (5 bases). The V gene lost 0 bases and the J gene lost 5 bases, with 14 bases spanning the gap. Per the germline V gene, CDR1 is SGHRS and CDR2 is YFSETQ. The CDR3 is 15 residues long. CDR3 residues: CASSLETAGTTEAFF. CDR3 DNA: TGCGCCAGCAGCTTGGAGACCGCGGGGACGACTGAAGCTTTCTTT.

CDR3 sequence: CASSGEASGMTQYF. As DNA, the CDR3 is TGTGCCAGCAGCGGGGAGGCTAGCGGGATGACCCAGTACTTC. The chain uses TRBV3-1 (or the pseudogene TRBV3-2) and TRBJ2-5; 9 positions agree with TRBD2. CDR1 and CDR2 from the germline V gene are LGHDT and YNNKEL (reference sequence). This CDR3 region has 14 residues. J gave up 7 bases and V 5 bases, and 8 bases lay outside the gene matches.

The rearrangement joins TRBV7-2 to TRBJ2-7; 9 positions agree with TRBD1. Looked up from germline, CDR1 is SGHTA and CDR2 is FQGNSA. V dropped 4 bases and J dropped 7; count of bases not matched to a gene: 11. CDR3 length: 15 residues. The CDR3 DNA sequence: TGTGCCAGCAGCTCCCACGGGACAGGGAGTGGAGAGCAGTACTTC. Encoded protein: CASSSHGTGSGEQYF.

V and J are TRBV5-4 and TRBJ1-2, with no clear D. Germline V gene data show CDR1 as SGHNT and CDR2 as YYREEE (reference sequence). This CDR3 comprises 13 residues. Trimming left V 1 base short and J 2 bases short, with 6 bases between. CDR3 coding DNA: TGTGCCAGCAGCTTGCCAGGAAACTATGGCTACACCTTC. This gives the protein CASSLPGNYGYTF.

This clone was detected once. The chain joins TRBV19 to TRBJ1-1; 7 positions match TRBD1. Germline-derived CDR1 and CDR2 are LNHDA and SQIVND (reference sequence). The CDR3 sequence is 14 residues long. Trimming at V came to 1 base and at J to 7 bases, leaving 6 bases not matched to a gene. The CDR3: CASSIVGTDSEAFF. CDR3 coding DNA: TGTGCCAGTAGTATAGTAGGGACAGACAGTGAAGCTTTCTTT.

The genes are TRBV28 and TRBJ2-2; 10 bases are a match to TRBD2. The CDR3 runs to 16 residues. The germline V gene has CDR1 MDHEN and CDR2 SYDVKM. Trimming took 6 bases from V and 2 from J; bases not matched to a gene: 6. CDR3 in DNA: TGTGCCAGCAGCCAACTAGCGGGGTCCAACACCGGGGAGCTGTTTTTT. Translation: CASSQLAGSNTGELFF.

This clone was recorded once. The V gene is TRBV7-9, the J gene TRBJ2-2; 7 nucleotides agree with TRBD1. Germline CDR1 is SEHNR and CDR2 is FQNEAQ (reference sequence). The CDR3 extends over 14 amino acids. The J segment lost 7 bases and the V segment lost 5 bases, leaving 7 bases of the junction unmatched. The CDR3 DNA follows: TGTGCCAGCAGCCCCCGACAGGGAAGCGGGGAGCTGTTTTTT. Protein product: CASSPRQGSGELFF.

This clone has only one observation. The CDR3 region has the DNA TGTGCCAGCAGTTGCGTCACGTACGAGCAGTACTTC. It codes for CASSCVTYEQYF. This sequence joins TRBV6-2 or TRBV6-3 and TRBJ2-7, with D uncertain. Per the germline V gene, CDR1 is MNHEY and CDR2 is SVGEGT. CDR3 length: 12 amino acids. V lost 4 bases and J 4 bases, leaving 8 bases between the germline ends.

V is TRBV5-1 and J is TRBJ2-3; 11 bases map to TRBD2. Germline V lookup: CDR1 SGHRS, CDR2 YFSETQ. V lost 2 bases to trimming and J lost 6 bases; unmatched junction nucleotides: 11. The CDR3 sequence is 17 residues long. CDR3 in amino acids: CASSLTYSGGARDTQYF. CDR3 nucleotides: TGCGCCAGCAGCTTAACTTATAGCGGGGGGGCCCGGGATACGCAGTATTTT.

The chain is built from TRBV4-2 and TRBJ1-3; 8 positions agree with TRBD1. The CDR3 is 17 amino acids. Germline-derived CDR1 and CDR2 are LGHNA and YNFKEQ. V lost 0 bases and J lost 2; bases outside the gene matches: 6. CDR3 DNA sequence: TGTGCCAGCAGCCAAGATCAGGGGGCTTCTACTGGAAACACCATATATTTT. Translation gives CASSQDQGASTGNTIYF.